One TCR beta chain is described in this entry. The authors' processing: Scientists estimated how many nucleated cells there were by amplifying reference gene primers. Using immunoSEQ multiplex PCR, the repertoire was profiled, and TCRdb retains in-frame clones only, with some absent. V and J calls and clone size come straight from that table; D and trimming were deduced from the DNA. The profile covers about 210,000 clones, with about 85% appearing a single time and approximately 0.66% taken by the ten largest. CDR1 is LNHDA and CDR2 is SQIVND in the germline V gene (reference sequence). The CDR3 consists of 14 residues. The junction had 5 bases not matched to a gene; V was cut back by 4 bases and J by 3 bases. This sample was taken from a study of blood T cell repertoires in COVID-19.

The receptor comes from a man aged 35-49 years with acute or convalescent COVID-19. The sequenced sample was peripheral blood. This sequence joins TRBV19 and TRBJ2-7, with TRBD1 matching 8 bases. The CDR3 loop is CASSTRDRIYEQYF. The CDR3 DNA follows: TGTGCCAGTAGTACCCGGGACAGGATCTACGAGCAGTACTTC.